Included here is one TCR beta chain sequence, with context. Antigen unknown. The data are from a study of cytomegalovirus exposure and HLA in healthy donors. The protocol was immunoSEQ multiplex PCR, while the TCRdb copy is restricted to in-frame clones and leaves out a portion. The table lists 90,000 to 150,000 clones, roughly 84% of them singletons. General study points: Investigators reported 150 to 200 TCR beta chains as tied to cytomegalovirus.

Germline trimming cut 5 bases from V and 6 bases from J; bases unmatched to any gene: 8. The CDR3 length is 14 residues. Germline CDR1 is LGHNT and CDR2 is FRNRAP. This clonotype originated in a woman in her thirties in good health and CMV-seronegative. Input material: PBMCs. The rearrangement uses TRBV12-5 and TRBJ2-7; 9 positions match TRBD1. The CDR3, as DNA: TGTGCTAGTGGTAAGGGACAGGGTCTAGGCGAGCAGTACTTC. The encoded protein is CASGKGQGLGEQYF.